The 19 T cell receptor beta chains below were found in one sample sequenced in a study of radiotherapy plus CTLA-4 blockade in lung cancer. The method was immunoSEQ multiplex PCR; TCRdb's version includes in-frame clones alone and lacks a portion of them. The table records tens of thousands of clones, around 86% of them present only once. This specimen consisted of peripheral blood, obtained from a patient treated with radiotherapy plus ipilimumab. The origin of the receptors is a human donor with non-small cell lung cancer that progressed on radiotherapy plus ipilimumab.

The chain combines TRBV6-5 with TRBJ1-2, with D uncertain. Germline CDR1 and CDR2: MNHEY and SVGAGI. This CDR3 contains 13 residues. Trimming cost V 0 bases and J 6 bases, with 8 bases left between them. CDR3 sequence (DNA): TGTGCCAGCAGTTACTCGAGCTCGAATGGCTACACCTTC. Its translation is CASSYSSSNGYTF.

As to this clone: The junction does not match germline at one end; this may be a read error. J is TRBJ1-2 and V is TRBV4-3, with D possibly matching TRBD1 (5 bases). The CDR3 covers 14 residues. Germline V gene lookup returns CDR1 LGHNA and CDR2 YSLEER. The CDR3 sequence: CASSQDRDLYGYIF. The CDR3 nucleotides are TGCGCCAGCAGCCAAGACAGGGACCTCTACGGCTACATCTTC.

The chain joins TRBV7-6 to TRBJ2-3, with 8 positions matching TRBD1. V shed 7 bases and J 4 bases; nucleotides not matched to a gene: 10. There are 15 residues in the CDR3. From germline, CDR1 is SGHVS and CDR2 FNYEAQ. CDR3 loop: CASTIQGQASDTQYF. The CDR3 DNA is TGTGCCAGCACCATCCAGGGACAGGCGTCAGATACGCAGTATTTT.

The J gene is TRBJ1-2, the V gene TRBV7-9; 7 nucleotides agree with TRBD1. V shed 1 base and J 4 bases; nucleotides not matched to a gene: 6. CDR1 SEHNR and CDR2 FQNEAQ come from the germline V gene (reference sequence). This CDR3 spans 15 amino acids. The CDR3 protein is CASSLVRQGGYGYTF. CDR3 coding DNA: TGTGCCAGCAGCTTAGTTCGACAGGGTGGCTATGGCTACACCTTC.

CDR3 sequence: CASSQESTNPYEQYF. CDR3 bases: TGTGCCAGCAGCCAAGAAAGCACCAATCCCTACGAGCAGTACTTC. The chain combines TRBV4-2 with TRBJ2-7; D is undetermined. CDR1 and CDR2 (germline): LGHNA, YNFKEQ. V lost 0 bases, J lost 2 bases, and 11 bases lay in between. This CDR3 is built from 15 residues.

Here the CDR3 reads CSARVNYGYTF. CDR3 nucleotide sequence: TGCAGTGCTAGGGTTAACTATGGCTACACCTTC. The V and J genes are TRBV20-1 and TRBJ1-2; D ambiguous. V lost 3 bases, J lost 1 base, and 3 bases lay in between. CDR1 is DFQATT, CDR2 SNEGSKA, per germline (reference sequence). The CDR3 has 11 residues.

The rearrangement links TRBV5-1 to TRBJ2-3; 7 bases are a match to TRBD1. The germline V gene encodes CDR1 SGHRS and CDR2 YFSETQ. CDR3 length equals 16 residues. With 4 bases clipped from V and 0 bases from J, the junction kept 8 bases outside the gene matches. CDR3: CASSPRTGSSTDTQYF. In nucleotides, the CDR3 is TGCGCCAGCAGCCCCCGGACAGGTTCGAGCACAGATACGCAGTATTTT.

This clone was found a few times. This chain links TRBV7-9 with TRBJ2-7; either TRBD1 or TRBD2 may supply D (6 bases each). Trimming took 5 bases from V and 6 from J, leaving 17 bases between them. Germline V gene data show CDR1 as SEHNR and CDR2 as FQNEAQ (reference sequence). CDR3 length: 14 amino acids. The DNA for the CDR3 is TGTGCCAGCAGCCGGGGGCACCTCCGGGCCGAGCAGTACTTC. Translated: CASSRGHLRAEQYF.

The rearrangement uses TRBV7-9 and TRBJ1-2; no definite D call. V was clipped by 0 bases and J by 5 bases, with 13 bases between them. The CDR3 sequence is 15 residues long. CDR1 and CDR2 from the germline V gene are SEHNR and FQNEAQ (reference sequence). The CDR3 bases are TGTGCCAGCAGCTTAGCGGACGCGGGGAGGTATGGCTACACCTTC. This gives the protein CASSLADAGRYGYTF.

This chain joins TRBV6-6 and TRBJ1-5; TRBD1 matches 8 bases. Germline values: CDR1 MNHNY, CDR2 SVGAGI (reference sequence). CDR3 length: 15 residues. J lost 4 bases, V lost 2 bases, and 4 bases had no gene match. CDR3 in amino acids: CASSYTGGFNQPQHF. CDR3 DNA sequence: TGTGCCAGCAGTTACACAGGGGGTTTTAATCAGCCCCAGCATTTT.

This chain uses TRBV4-1 with TRBJ1-6; D is unclear. Trimming cost V 0 bases and J 6 bases, with 9 bases left between them. Germline values: CDR1 MGHRA, CDR2 YSYEKL. CDR3 length equals 15 residues. CDR3 sequence (DNA): TGCGCCAGCAGCCAAGATAGGAGCCTTAATTCACCCCTCCACTTT. As protein: CASSQDRSLNSPLHF.

This clone occurred once. V and J are TRBV5-1 and TRBJ2-2; 9 nucleotides match TRBD1. V gave up 4 bases and J gave up 5 bases; unmatched junction bases: 3. CDR3 length: 14 residues. CDR1 and CDR2 from the germline V gene are SGHRS and YFSETQ. CDR3 loop: CASSRDRETGELFF. The CDR3 coding sequence is TGCGCCAGCAGCCGGGACAGGGAAACCGGGGAGCTGTTTTTT.

The rearrangement uses TRBV29-1 and TRBJ2-1, with TRBD1 identical over 7 bases. The CDR3 spans 12 residues. CDR1 and CDR2 (germline): SQVTM, ANQGSEA. Trimming removed 6 bases from V and 7 bases from J; junction bases left unmatched: 6. CDR3 in DNA: TGCAGCGTGACGACAGGGACAAATGAGCAGTTCTTC. This sequence encodes CSVTTGTNEQFF.

This chain joins TRBV28 and TRBJ2-2; D is uncertain. This CDR3 is built from 15 residues. The germline V gene has CDR1 MDHEN and CDR2 SYDVKM. Trimming removed 11 bases from V and 0 bases from J, with 16 bases in between. The CDR3 is CACQRQGPNTGELFF. The CDR3 nucleotides read TGTGCCTGCCAAAGACAAGGCCCGAACACCGGGGAGCTGTTTTTT.

In this sample, this clone turned up a few times. This rearrangement joins TRBV10-3 to TRBJ1-4; tentatively, D is TRBD1 (5 bases). CDR1 ENHRY and CDR2 SYGVKD come from the germline V gene. The CDR3 loop spans 11 amino acids. V was cut by 10 bases and J by 7 bases, with 10 bases left in between. CDR3 bases: TGTGCCACAGGGAGGGGTGAAAAACTGTTTTTT. Translated: CATGRGEKLFF.

V and J are TRBV7-9 and TRBJ1-6; D not certain. The CDR3 runs to 15 residues. V lost 1 base to trimming and J lost 2 bases, with 6 bases between them. The germline V gene has CDR1 SEHNR and CDR2 FQNEAQ (reference sequence). The CDR3 sequence: CASSLGAAYNSPLHF. CDR3 nucleotide sequence: TGTGCCAGCAGCTTAGGGGCGGCCTATAATTCACCCCTCCACTTT.

Comments on this clone: Other DNA sequences in the same sample also yield this CDR3. The CDR3 spells CASSGPGQGQNEQFF. The CDR3 nucleotides are TGTGCCAGCAGCGGACCGGGACAGGGGCAAAATGAGCAGTTCTTC. V gene TRBV5-4 combines with J gene TRBJ2-1; 10 positions match TRBD1. Unmatched junction bases numbered 8, after V lost 4 bases and J lost 7 bases. CDR3 length: 15 residues. Germline CDR1 and CDR2: SGHNT and YYREEE (reference sequence).

The chain combines TRBV5-1 with TRBJ2-3, with 8 bases identical to TRBD1. The CDR3 runs 15 residues. The germline V gene has CDR1 SGHRS and CDR2 YFSETQ. After removal of 5 bases from V and 1 base from J, the junction contained 6 bases not matched to a gene. The CDR3 protein is CASREAGGGTDTQYF. In nucleotides, the CDR3 is TGCGCCAGCAGGGAAGCAGGGGGCGGCACAGATACGCAGTATTTT.

V usage is TRBV6-1 and J usage is TRBJ2-5; 7 bases fit TRBD1. J lost 10 bases, V lost 7 bases, and 9 bases had no gene match. This CDR3 comprises 12 residues. CDR1 is MNHNS and CDR2 is SASEGT in the germline V gene. The CDR3 spells CASTGAYRGQYF. In DNA form, the CDR3 reads TGTGCCAGCACCGGCGCCTACAGGGGCCAGTACTTC.